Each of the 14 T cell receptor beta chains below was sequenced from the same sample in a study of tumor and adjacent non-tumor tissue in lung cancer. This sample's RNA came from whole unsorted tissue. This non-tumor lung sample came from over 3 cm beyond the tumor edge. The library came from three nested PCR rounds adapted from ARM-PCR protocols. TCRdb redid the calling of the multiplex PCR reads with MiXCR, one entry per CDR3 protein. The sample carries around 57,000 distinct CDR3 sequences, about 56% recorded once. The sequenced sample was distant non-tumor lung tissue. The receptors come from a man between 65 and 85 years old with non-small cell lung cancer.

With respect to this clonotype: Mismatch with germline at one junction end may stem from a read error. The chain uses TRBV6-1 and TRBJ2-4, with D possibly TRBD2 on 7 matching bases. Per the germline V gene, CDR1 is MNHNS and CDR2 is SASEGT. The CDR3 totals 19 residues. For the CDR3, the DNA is TGTGCCAGCAGTGAACCCCTAGTGGGGGGGCCACGGGCCAAAAACATTCAGCACTTC. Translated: CASSEPLVGGPRAKNIQHF.

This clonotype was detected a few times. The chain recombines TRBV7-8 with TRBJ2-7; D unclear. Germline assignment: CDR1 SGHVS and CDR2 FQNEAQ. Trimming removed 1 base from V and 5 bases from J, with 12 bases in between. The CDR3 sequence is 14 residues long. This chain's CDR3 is CASSLGDPRDEQYF. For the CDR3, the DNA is TGTGCCAGCAGCTTAGGAGACCCTCGAGACGAGCAGTACTTC.

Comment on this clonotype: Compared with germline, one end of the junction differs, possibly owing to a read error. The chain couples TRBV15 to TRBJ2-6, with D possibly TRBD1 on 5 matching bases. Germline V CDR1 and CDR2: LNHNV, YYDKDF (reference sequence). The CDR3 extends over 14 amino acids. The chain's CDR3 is CATGRSSGANVLSF. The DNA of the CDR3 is TGTGCCACCGGAAGGAGCTCTGGGGCCAACGTCCTGAGTTTC.

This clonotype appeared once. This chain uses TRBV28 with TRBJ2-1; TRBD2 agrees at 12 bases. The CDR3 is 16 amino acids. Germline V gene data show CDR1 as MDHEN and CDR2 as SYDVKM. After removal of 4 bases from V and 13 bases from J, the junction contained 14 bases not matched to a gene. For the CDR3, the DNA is TGTGCCAGCAGTTATCCCGGGGCTAGCGGGAGGGTCGGACAGTTCTTC. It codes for CASSYPGASGRVGQFF.

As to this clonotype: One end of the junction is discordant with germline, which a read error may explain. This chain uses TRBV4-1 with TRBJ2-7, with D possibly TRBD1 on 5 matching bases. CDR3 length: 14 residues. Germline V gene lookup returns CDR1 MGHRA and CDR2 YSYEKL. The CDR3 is CGSSRADSSYEQYF. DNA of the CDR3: TGCGGCAGCAGCCGAGCAGACAGCTCCTACGAGCAGTACTTC.

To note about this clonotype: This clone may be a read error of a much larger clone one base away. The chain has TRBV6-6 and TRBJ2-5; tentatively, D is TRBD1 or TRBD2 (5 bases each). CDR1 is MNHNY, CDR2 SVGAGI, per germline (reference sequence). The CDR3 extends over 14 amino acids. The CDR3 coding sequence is TGTGCCTGCAGTCCGATGGGACCAAAAGAGACCCAGTACTTC. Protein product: CACSPMGPKETQYF.

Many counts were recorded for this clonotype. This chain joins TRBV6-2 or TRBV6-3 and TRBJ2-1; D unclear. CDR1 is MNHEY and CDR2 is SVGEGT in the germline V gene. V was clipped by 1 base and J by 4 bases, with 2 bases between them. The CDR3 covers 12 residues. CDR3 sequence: CASSYWYNEQFF. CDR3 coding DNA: TGTGCCAGCAGTTACTGGTACAATGAGCAGTTCTTC.

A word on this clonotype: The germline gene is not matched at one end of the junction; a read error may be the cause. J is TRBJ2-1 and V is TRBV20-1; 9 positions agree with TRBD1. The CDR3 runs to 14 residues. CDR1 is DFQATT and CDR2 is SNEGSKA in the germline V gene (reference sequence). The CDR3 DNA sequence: TGCAGAGCTACCGGGACAGGGCTTGGTAATGAGCAGTTCTTC. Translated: CRATGTGLGNEQFF.

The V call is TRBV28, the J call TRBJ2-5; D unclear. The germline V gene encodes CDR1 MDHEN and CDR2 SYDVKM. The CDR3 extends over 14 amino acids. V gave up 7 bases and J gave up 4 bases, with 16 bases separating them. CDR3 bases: TGTGCCAGCAACCACGTAAAACAAAGAGAGACCCAGTACTTC. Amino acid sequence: CASNHVKQRETQYF.

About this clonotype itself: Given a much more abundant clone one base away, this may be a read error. DNA for the CDR3: TGTGCCAGCTCACCACAGGGAGGAGGACGGCCCCAGCATTTT. Its translation: CASSPQGGGRPQHF. The V call is TRBV18, the J call TRBJ1-5, with D unclear. CDR1 and CDR2 (germline): KGHSH, LQKENI. The CDR3 spans 14 residues. V lost 1 base to trimming and J lost 9 bases, with 13 bases between them.

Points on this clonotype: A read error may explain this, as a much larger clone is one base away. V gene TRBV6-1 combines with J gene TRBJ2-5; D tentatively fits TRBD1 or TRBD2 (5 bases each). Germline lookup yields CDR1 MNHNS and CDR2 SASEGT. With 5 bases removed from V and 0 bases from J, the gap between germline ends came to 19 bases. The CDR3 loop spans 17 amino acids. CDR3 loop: CASSKRGLIGNQETQYF. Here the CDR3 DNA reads TGTGCCAGCAGTAAGAGGGGCCTAATAGGGAACCAAGAGACCCAGTACTTC.

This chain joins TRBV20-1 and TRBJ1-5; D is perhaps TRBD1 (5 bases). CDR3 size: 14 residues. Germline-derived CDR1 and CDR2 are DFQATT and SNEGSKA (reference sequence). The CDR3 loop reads CSVGGAVFGQPQHF. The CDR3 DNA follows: TGCAGCGTTGGGGGAGCTGTGTTCGGTCAGCCCCAGCATTTT.

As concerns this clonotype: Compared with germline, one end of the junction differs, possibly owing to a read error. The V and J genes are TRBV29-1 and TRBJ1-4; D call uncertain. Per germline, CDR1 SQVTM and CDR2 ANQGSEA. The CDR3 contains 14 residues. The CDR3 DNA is TGCAGCGTTGAAGTGTGTCACCCTAATGAAAGACTGTTTTTT. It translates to CSVEVCHPNERLFF.

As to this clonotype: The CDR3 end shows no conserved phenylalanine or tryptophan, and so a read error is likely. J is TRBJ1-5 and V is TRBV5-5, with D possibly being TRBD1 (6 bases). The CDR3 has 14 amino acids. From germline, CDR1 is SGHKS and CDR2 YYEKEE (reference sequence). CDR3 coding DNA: TGTGCCAGCAGCTCTAACAGGGAGTCCCAGCACCAGCATTAT. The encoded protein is CASSSNRESQHQHY.